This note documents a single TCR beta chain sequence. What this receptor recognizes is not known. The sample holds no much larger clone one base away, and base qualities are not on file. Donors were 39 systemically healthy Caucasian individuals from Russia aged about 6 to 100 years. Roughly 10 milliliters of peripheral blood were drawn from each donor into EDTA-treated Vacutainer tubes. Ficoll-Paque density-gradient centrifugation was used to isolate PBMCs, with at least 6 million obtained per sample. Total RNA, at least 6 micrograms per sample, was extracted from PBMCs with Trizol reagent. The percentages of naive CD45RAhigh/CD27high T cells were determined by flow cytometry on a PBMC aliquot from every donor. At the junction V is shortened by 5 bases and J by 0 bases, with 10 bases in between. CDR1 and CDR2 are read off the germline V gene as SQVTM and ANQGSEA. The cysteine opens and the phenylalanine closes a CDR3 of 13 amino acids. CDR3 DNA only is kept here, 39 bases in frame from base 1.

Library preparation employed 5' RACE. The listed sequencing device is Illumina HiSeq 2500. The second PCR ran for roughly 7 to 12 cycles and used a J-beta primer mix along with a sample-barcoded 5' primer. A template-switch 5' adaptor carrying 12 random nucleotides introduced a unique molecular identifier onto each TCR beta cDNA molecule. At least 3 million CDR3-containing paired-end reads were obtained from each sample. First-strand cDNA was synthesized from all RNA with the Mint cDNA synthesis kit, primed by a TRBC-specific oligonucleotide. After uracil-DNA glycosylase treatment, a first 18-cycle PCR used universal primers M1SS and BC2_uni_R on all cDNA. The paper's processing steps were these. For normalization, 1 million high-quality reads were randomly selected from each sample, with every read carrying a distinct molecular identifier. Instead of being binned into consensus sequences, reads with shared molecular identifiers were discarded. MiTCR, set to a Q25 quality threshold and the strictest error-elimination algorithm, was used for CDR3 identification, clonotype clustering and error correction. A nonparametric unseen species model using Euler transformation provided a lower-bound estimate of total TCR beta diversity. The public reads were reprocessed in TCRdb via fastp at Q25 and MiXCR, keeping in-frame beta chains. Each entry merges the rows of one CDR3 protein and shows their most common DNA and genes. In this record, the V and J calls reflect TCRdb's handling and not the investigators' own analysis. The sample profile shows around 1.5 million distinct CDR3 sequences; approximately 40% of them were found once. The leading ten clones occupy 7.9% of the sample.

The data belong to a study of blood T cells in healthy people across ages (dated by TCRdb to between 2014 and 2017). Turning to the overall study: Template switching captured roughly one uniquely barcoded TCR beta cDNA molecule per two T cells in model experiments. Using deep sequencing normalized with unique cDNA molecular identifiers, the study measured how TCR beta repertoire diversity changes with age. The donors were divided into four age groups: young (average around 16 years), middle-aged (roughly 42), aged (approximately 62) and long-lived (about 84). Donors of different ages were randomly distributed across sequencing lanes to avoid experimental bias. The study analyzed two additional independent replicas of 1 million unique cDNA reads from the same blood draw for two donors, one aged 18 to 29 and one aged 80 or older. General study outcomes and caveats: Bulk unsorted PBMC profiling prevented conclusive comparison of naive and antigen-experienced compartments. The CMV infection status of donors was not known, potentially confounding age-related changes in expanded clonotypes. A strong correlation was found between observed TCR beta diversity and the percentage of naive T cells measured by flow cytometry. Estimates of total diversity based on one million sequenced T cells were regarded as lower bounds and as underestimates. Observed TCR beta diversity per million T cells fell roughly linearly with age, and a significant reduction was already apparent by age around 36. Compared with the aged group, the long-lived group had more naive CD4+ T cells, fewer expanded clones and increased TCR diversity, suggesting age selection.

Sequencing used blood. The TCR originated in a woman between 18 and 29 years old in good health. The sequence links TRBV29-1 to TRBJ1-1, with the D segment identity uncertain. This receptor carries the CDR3 CSVSQVLNTEAFF. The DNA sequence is TGCAGCGTTTCCCAGGTTTTGAACACTGAAGCTTTCTTT.